The 14 T cell receptor beta chains below all came from one sample that was sequenced in a study of T cell responses to AZD1222 COVID-19 vaccine. The protocol was immunoSEQ multiplex PCR, while the TCRdb copy is restricted to in-frame clones and leaves out a portion. Of tens of thousands of clones in the sample, approximately 91% are singletons; the top ten hold 4% to 5.5%. Material: peripheral blood, obtained on day 0 of MenACWY control vaccination. These receptors all come from an adult in good health.

V gene TRBV6-5 combines with J gene TRBJ2-1; tentatively, D is TRBD1 or TRBD2 (6 bases each). CDR1 is MNHEY, CDR2 SVGAGI, per germline. The V end was cut by 2 bases, the J end by 4 bases, with 15 bases between. CDR3 size: 16 residues. DNA of the CDR3: TGTGCCAGCAGTTACGTCGGGGGCTCAGGGTACAATGAGCAGTTCTTC. This gives the protein CASSYVGGSGYNEQFF.

The V gene is TRBV12-3 or TRBV12-4, the J gene TRBJ2-4; D gene ambiguous. The ends were cut back, 1 base at V and 8 bases at J, with 9 bases in the middle. The CDR3 consists of 13 residues. DNA for the CDR3: TGTGCCAGCAGTTTAGACGAGATGGACATTCAGTACTTC. Translating gives CASSLDEMDIQYF.

The rearrangement uses TRBV9 and TRBJ1-6, with a possible D match to TRBD1 (5 bases). The CDR3 loop spans 14 amino acids. V was cut by 4 bases and J by 3 bases, with 8 bases left in between. Germline V CDR1 and CDR2: SGDLS, YYNGEE. CDR3 sequence (DNA): TGTGCCAGCAGCCTGGACAACTATAATTCACCCCTCCACTTT. Amino acids: CASSLDNYNSPLHF. Together with reference TRBV9 and TRBJ1-6, the CDR3 gives the full variable domain: DSGVTQTPKHLITATGQRVTLRCSPRSGDLSVYWYQQSLDQGLQFLIQYYNGEERAKGNILERFSAQQFPDLHSELNLSSLELGDSALYFCASSLDNYNSPLHFGNGTRLTVT.

This chain links TRBV10-3 with TRBJ2-3; 10 bases agree with TRBD2. CDR3 length: 15 amino acids. Looked up from germline, CDR1 is ENHRY and CDR2 is SYGVKD. After removal of 11 bases from V and 5 bases from J, the junction contained 13 bases not matched to a gene. The CDR3 region is CASGGLAGDGDTQYF. DNA of the CDR3: TGTGCCTCCGGGGGGCTAGCGGGGGATGGAGATACGCAGTATTTT.

The chain recombines TRBV7-2 with TRBJ2-5; 14 bases are a match to TRBD2. V lost 5 bases, J lost 4 bases, and 0 bases stayed unmatched. From germline, CDR1 is SGHTA and CDR2 FQGNSA. The CDR3 length is 14 residues. The CDR3 protein is CASSGTSGGETQYF. DNA for the CDR3: TGTGCCAGCAGCGGGACTAGCGGGGGAGAGACCCAGTACTTC.

The V and J genes are TRBV12-5 and TRBJ1-2, with D unresolved. Germline V CDR1 and CDR2: LGHNT, FRNRAP. Deletions cut 2 bases from V and 5 bases from J, with 9 bases between. CDR3 length equals 13 residues. CDR3 DNA sequence: TGTGCTAGTGGTTTGCACACAGAATATGGCTACACCTTC. It specifies CASGLHTEYGYTF.

This clone is large (0.1 to 1%) by share. The chain employs TRBV11-2 and TRBJ2-7; 14 bases fit TRBD2. This CDR3 contains 19 residues. Germline CDR1 and CDR2: SGHAT and FQNNGV. Trimming cost V 1 base and J 2 bases; bases outside gene matches: 10. The CDR3 is CASSLAPGLAGETAYEQYF. In DNA form, the CDR3 reads TGTGCCAGCAGCTTAGCCCCGGGACTAGCGGGGGAGACTGCCTACGAGCAGTACTTC. Complete variable domain (other parts from reference TRBV11-2 and TRBJ2-7): EAGVAQSPRYKIIEKRQSVAFWCNPISGHATLYWYQQILGQGPKLLIQFQNNGVVDDSQLPKDRFSAERLKGVDSTLKIQPAKLEDSAVYLCASSLAPGLAGETAYEQYFGPGTRLTVT.

The J gene is TRBJ1-1, the V gene TRBV2, with a weak D call TRBD1 (6 bases). This CDR3 region has 12 residues. Germline V gene data show CDR1 as SNHLY and CDR2 as FYNNEI. Trimming pared 9 bases from V and 4 bases from J, leaving 12 bases between. DNA for the CDR3: TGTGCCAGGGGGGGGCTTGGCACTGAAGCTTTCTTT. Protein sequence: CARGGLGTEAFF.

The rearrangement links TRBV7-8 to TRBJ1-5; D ambiguous. Looked up from germline, CDR1 is SGHVS and CDR2 is FQNEAQ. The length of the CDR3 is 16 residues. The V gene lost 2 bases and the J gene lost 5 bases, with 16 bases spanning the gap. The chain's CDR3 is CASSLRVWTPDQPQHF. For the CDR3, the DNA is TGTGCCAGCAGCTTAAGGGTTTGGACGCCCGATCAGCCCCAGCATTTT. Combining the CDR3 with reference TRBV7-8 and TRBJ1-5 gives the whole variable domain GAGVSQSPRYKVAKRGQDVALRCDPISGHVSLFWYQQALGQGPEFLTYFQNEAQLDKSGLPSDRFFAERPEGSVSTLKIQRTQQEDSAVYLCASSLRVWTPDQPQHFGDGTRLSIL.

This clone came up once. The chain uses TRBV5-6 and TRBJ1-1; D is unclear. The CDR3 is 13 residues long. Germline CDR1 and CDR2: SGHDT and YYEEEE. V was trimmed by 1 base and J by 6 bases, leaving 10 bases between them. In DNA form, the CDR3 reads TGTGCCAGCAGCTTGATTGGGCAGCCTGAAGCTTTCTTT. Translated: CASSLIGQPEAFF. Looking up the rest from reference TRBV5-6 and TRBJ1-1 gives the full variable domain: DAGVTQSPTHLIKTRGQQVTLRCSPKSGHDTVSWYQQALGQGPQFIFQYYEEEERQRGNFPDRFSGHQFPNYSSELNVNALLLGDSALYLCASSLIGQPEAFFGQGTRLTVV.

V is TRBV3-1 (or the pseudogene TRBV3-2) and J is TRBJ1-5; D might be TRBD1 (5 bases). V was shortened by 0 bases and J by 1 base, with 7 bases between the two germline ends. This CDR3 is 15 amino acids long. Germline loops: CDR1 LGHDT, CDR2 YNNKEL (reference sequence). The CDR3 is CASSQEGASNQPQHF. As DNA, the CDR3 is TGTGCCAGCAGCCAAGAAGGGGCAAGCAATCAGCCCCAGCATTTT.

The chain couples TRBV5-1 to TRBJ1-1; 10 bases fit TRBD1. With 4 bases clipped from V and 5 bases from J, the junction kept 2 bases outside the gene matches. The CDR3 loop spans 13 amino acids. Looked up from germline, CDR1 is SGHRS and CDR2 is YFSETQ. CDR3 DNA: TGCGCCAGCAGCCGGGACAGGGGAACTGAAGCTTTCTTT. Protein product: CASSRDRGTEAFF.

V is TRBV6-2 or TRBV6-3 and J is TRBJ2-7; D ambiguous. Germline CDR1 and CDR2: MNHEY and SVGEGT. V dropped 2 bases and J dropped 3 bases, with 2 bases sitting between them. The CDR3 is 11 residues long. The CDR3 protein is CASSYLYEQYF. The CDR3 DNA reads as TGTGCCAGCAGTTACCTCTACGAGCAGTACTTC.

The chain combines TRBV30 with TRBJ1-5; D is unclear. Trimming left V 3 bases short and J 0 bases short, with 12 bases between. CDR1 is GTSNPN and CDR2 is SVGIG in the germline V gene (reference sequence). The CDR3 covers 15 residues. This CDR3 is CAWSDGSYSNQPQHF. Written as DNA, the CDR3 is TGTGCCTGGAGCGACGGATCTTATAGCAATCAGCCCCAGCATTTT.